Below are 9 T cell receptor beta chains sequenced from a single sample in a study of blood T cells in healthy people across ages (dated by TCRdb to about 2015). Receptor amplification or capture employed 5' RACE. The instrument was an Illumina HiSeq 2500. A second PCR of about 7 to 12 cycles was performed with a sample-barcoded 5' primer and a J-beta primer mix. The raw public reads went through TCRdb reprocessing: fastp at Q25, MiXCR clone calling, in-frame beta chains kept. Identical CDR3 protein sequences are pooled into one entry, listed with their most common genes and DNA. The table for this sample lists about a million distinct CDR3 sequences; about 48% of them were counted only once. The ten largest clones represent 13% of the sample. Sequenced: blood. Receptors were obtained from a man younger than 45 in good health.

This chain joins TRBV14 and TRBJ1-2; D unresolved. The CDR3 is 11 amino acids. Germline CDR1 reads SGHDN; CDR2 reads FVKESK. Trimming stripped 3 bases from V and 8 bases from J, with 7 bases between. DNA for the CDR3: TGTGCCAGCAGCCAGGGTCGGGGCTACACCTTC. Amino acids: CASSQGRGYTF.

In its sample, this clonotype was seen once. V and J are TRBV6-1 and TRBJ1-1; unclear D gene. V was shortened by 7 bases and J by 2 bases, with 14 bases between the two germline ends. Germline values: CDR1 MNHNS, CDR2 SASEGT. This CDR3 has 14 residues. The CDR3 nucleotides are TGTGCCAGCACCTCTCGGGAGCGTAACACTGAAGCTTTCTTT. Translating gives CASTSRERNTEAFF.

This sequence joins TRBV5-1 and TRBJ2-7, with D maybe TRBD1 (6 bases). Trimming removed 0 bases from V and 2 bases from J, with 12 bases in between. Germline V gives CDR1 SGHRS, CDR2 YFSETQ. This CDR3 region has 15 residues. The chain's CDR3 is CASSLEGDLAYEQYF. DNA of the CDR3: TGCGCCAGCAGCTTGGAGGGGGACCTCGCCTACGAGCAGTACTTC.

This clonotype was seen once. The chain is built from TRBV6-5 and TRBJ1-1, with a tentative D call TRBD1 (6 bases). Trimming cost V 0 bases and J 7 bases, with 12 bases left between them. This CDR3 comprises 14 residues. Per the germline V gene, CDR1 is MNHEY and CDR2 is SVGAGI. The CDR3 region is CASSYSTGYSEAFF. Written as DNA, the CDR3 is TGTGCCAGCAGTTACTCAACAGGGTATAGTGAAGCTTTCTTT.

This clonotype was seen ten or more times. The gene calls are TRBV13 and TRBJ2-3, with 7 bases matching TRBD1. The CDR3 spans 19 residues. Germline loops: CDR1 PRHDT, CDR2 FYEKMQ (reference sequence). Trimming removed 5 bases from V and 0 bases from J; junction bases left unmatched: 17. CDR3 protein: CASSKRFYYRGTSTDTQYF. DNA for the CDR3: TGTGCCAGCAGCAAGCGATTCTATTACAGGGGTACTAGCACAGATACGCAGTATTTT.

The rearrangement uses TRBV5-1 and TRBJ2-5, with D maybe TRBD1 (5 bases). V dropped 3 bases and J dropped 1 base, with 13 bases sitting between them. From germline, CDR1 is SGHRS and CDR2 YFSETQ. This CDR3 region has 15 residues. The DNA for the CDR3 is TGCGCCAGCAGCTCAATCCGACAGCTCCAAGAGACCCAGTACTTC. Translation: CASSSIRQLQETQYF.

Only a few counts were recorded for this clonotype. This chain connects TRBV5-1 to TRBJ2-4, with 7 positions matching TRBD1. Germline lookup yields CDR1 SGHRS and CDR2 YFSETQ. The CDR3 extends over 14 amino acids. The V gene end was trimmed by 3 bases and the J gene end by 7 bases; junction bases not matched to a gene: 7. DNA of the CDR3: TGCGCCAGCAGCTCCGGGACAGCGGCTAACATTCAGTACTTC. It yields the protein CASSSGTAANIQYF.

The chain recombines TRBV20-1 with TRBJ2-3, with D possibly being TRBD1 or TRBD2 (5 bases each). This CDR3 has 16 amino acids. V was cut by 0 bases and J by 2 bases, with 15 bases left in between. The germline V gene encodes CDR1 DFQATT and CDR2 SNEGSKA (reference sequence). DNA of the CDR3: TGCAGTGCTAGAGATCACCGGGGCGTCTCCACAGATACGCAGTATTTT. Its protein is CSARDHRGVSTDTQYF.

This rearrangement joins TRBV5-1 to TRBJ1-4; no clear D. The CDR3 runs to 14 residues. V lost 1 base and J 3 bases, leaving 7 bases between the germline ends. The V gene's germline CDR1 is SGHRS and CDR2 YFSETQ. The CDR3 is CASSLSVANEKLFF. CDR3 DNA: TGCGCCAGCAGCTTGTCGGTGGCTAATGAAAAACTGTTTTTT.